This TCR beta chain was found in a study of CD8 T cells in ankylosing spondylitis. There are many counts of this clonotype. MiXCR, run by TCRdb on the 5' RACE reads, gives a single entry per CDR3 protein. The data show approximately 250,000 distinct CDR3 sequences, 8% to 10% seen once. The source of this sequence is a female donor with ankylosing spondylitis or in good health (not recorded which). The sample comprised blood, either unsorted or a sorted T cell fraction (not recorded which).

The CDR3 DNA reads TGTGCCTGGAGTGTTCTTTCGACAGCCGGGGAGCTGTTTTTT. This gives the protein CAWSVLSTAGELFF. The genes are TRBV30 and TRBJ2-2, with D possibly matching TRBD1 (5 bases). The V gene's germline CDR1 is GTSNPN and CDR2 SVGIG (reference sequence). Trimming took 0 bases from V and 6 from J, leaving 11 bases between them. The CDR3 extends over 14 amino acids.